The clone carrying this T cell receptor beta chain came up a few times. The V segment lost 0 bases and the J segment 9 bases; nucleotides outside the gene matches: 8. Looked up from germline, CDR1 is SGHDT and CDR2 is YYEEEE. The CDR3 extends over 14 amino acids. Assay used: immunoSEQ multiplex PCR; TCRdb lists only in-frame clones, some missing. The sample lists roughly 100,000 clones; 80% to 90% were seen once. These data come from a study of blood T cell repertoires in COVID-19. The source is a man in his 60s with acute or convalescent COVID-19. Sample: peripheral blood. The chain employs TRBV5-6 and TRBJ1-1, with 7 bases that match TRBD1. In nucleotides, the CDR3 is TGTGCCAGCAGCTTGGCGACAGGGTCAAACAAAGCTTTCTTT. Its protein is CASSLATGSNKAFF.